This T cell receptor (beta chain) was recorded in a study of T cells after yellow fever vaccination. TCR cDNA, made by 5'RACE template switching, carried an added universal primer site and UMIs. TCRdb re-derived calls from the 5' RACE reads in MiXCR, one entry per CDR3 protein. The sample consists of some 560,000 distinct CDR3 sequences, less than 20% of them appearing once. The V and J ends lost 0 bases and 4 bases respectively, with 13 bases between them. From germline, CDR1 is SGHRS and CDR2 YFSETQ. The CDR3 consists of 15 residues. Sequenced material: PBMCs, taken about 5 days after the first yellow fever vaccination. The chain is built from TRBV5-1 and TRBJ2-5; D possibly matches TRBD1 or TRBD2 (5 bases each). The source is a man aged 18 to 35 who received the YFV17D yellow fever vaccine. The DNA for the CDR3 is TGCGCCAGCAGCTTGGTCCCAGGGACCGGAGAGACCCAGTACTTC. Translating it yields CASSLVPGTGETQYF.